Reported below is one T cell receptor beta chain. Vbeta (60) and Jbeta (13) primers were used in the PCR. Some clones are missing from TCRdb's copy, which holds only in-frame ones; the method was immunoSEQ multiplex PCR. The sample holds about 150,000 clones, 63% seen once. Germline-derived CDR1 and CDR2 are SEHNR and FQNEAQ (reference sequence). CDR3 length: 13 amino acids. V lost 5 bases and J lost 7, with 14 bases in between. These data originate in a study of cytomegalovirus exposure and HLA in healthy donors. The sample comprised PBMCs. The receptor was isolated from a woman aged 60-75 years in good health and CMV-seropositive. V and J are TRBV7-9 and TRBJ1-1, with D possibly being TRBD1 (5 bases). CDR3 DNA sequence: TGTGCCAGCAGCACGAGACAGAATCTTGAAGCTTTCTTT. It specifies CASSTRQNLEAFF.